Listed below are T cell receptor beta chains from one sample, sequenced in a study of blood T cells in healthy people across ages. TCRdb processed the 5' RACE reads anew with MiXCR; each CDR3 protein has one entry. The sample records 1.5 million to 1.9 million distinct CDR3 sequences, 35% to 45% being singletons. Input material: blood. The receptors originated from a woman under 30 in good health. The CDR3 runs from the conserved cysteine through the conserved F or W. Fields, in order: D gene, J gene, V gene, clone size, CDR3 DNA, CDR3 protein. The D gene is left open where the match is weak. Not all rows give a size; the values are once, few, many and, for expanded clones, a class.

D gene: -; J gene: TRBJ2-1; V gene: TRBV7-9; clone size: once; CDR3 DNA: TGTGCCAGCAGCTTAGCGAGGGGGGGTAGGGTAGGCAATGAGCAGTTCTTC; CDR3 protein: CASSLARGGRVGNEQFF
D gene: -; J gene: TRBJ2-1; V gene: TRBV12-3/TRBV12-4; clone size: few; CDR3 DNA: TGTGCCAGCAGTAGGGGGGTGCAGGGAAGAAACAATGAGCAGTTCTTC; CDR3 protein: CASSRGVQGRNNEQFF
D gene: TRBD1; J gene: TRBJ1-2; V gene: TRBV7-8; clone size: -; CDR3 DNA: TGTGTCAGCAGCTCAGAGAACAGGGGATCCTATGGCTACACCTTC; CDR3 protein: CVSSSENRGSYGYTF
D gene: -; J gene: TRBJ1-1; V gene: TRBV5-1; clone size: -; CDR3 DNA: TGCGCCAGCAGCTACTCATCAGACAGAGTCGGCACTGAAGCTTTCTTT; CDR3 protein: CASSYSSDRVGTEAFF
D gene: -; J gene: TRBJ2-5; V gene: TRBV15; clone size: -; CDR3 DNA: TGTGCCACCAGCGGGTGGGGAGCCGAGGGGCAAGAGACCCAGTACTTC; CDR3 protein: CATSGWGAEGQETQYF
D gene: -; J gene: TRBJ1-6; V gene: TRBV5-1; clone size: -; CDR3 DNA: TGCGCCAGCAGCATCGAAGATTCACCCCTCCACTTT; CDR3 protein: CASSIEDSPLHF
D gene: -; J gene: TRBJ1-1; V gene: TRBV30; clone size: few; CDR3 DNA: TGTGCCTGGAGCGGCGGGGGTTACACTGAAGCTTTCTTT; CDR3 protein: CAWSGGGYTEAFF
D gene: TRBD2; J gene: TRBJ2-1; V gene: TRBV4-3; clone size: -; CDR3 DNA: TGCGCCAGCAGCCAAGATGAGTATACCGGACTAGCCCGAGGGGAGCAGTTCTTC; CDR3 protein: CASSQDEYTGLARGEQFF
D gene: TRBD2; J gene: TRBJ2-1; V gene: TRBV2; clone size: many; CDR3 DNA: TGCGCCAGCAGCTTTGGCCTAGCGGGGGGGGACAATGAGCAGTTCTTC; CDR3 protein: CASSFGLAGGDNEQFF
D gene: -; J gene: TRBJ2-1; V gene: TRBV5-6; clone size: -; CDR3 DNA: TGTGCCAGCAAAATAAGGCTTAATGAGCAGTTCTTC; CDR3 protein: CASKIRLNEQFF
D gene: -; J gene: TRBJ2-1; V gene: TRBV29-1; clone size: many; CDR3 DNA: TGCAGCGTTGAAGTTCCCTCTCTTAATGAGCAGTTCTTC; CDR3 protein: CSVEVPSLNEQFF
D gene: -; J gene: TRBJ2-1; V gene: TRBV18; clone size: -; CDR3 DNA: TGTGCCAGCTCAGAGGGGGAACGGACCTCTGACCTCTACAATGAGCAGTTCTTC; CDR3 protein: CASSEGERTSDLYNEQFF
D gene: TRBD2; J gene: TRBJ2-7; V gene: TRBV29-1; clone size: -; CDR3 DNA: TGCAGCGTTGAAGATCGTAGCGGGAGTGACGAGCAGTACTTC; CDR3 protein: CSVEDRSGSDEQYF
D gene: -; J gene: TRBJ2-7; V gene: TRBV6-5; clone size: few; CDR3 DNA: TGTGCCAGCAGTTGGGGTTTGGGTCCTTCCTACGAGCAGTACTTC; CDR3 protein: CASSWGLGPSYEQYF
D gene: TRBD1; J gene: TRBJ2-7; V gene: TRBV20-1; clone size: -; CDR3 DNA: TGCAGTGCTGCCGGGACAGTCTACGAGCAGTACTTC; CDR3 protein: CSAAGTVYEQYF
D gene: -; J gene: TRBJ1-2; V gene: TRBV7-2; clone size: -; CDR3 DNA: TGTGCCAGCAGCTCCGGGACGGGAAGGTTGGACGGCTACACCTTC; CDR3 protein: CASSSGTGRLDGYTF
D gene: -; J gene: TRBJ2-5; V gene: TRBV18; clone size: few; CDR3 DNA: TGTGCCAGCTCACCACCGAGCGGGACACCCCCGAGAATGTTTGGAAAAGAGACCCAGTACTTC; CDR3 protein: CASSPPSGTPPRMFGKETQYF
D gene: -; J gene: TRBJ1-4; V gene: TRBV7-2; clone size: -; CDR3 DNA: TGTGCCAGCAGCTTAAGAGTCCGGAGTGAAAAACTGTTTTTT; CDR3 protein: CASSLRVRSEKLFF
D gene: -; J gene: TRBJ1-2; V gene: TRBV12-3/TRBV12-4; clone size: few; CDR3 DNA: TGTGCCAGCAGTCGCGGACGGACATTTGGCTACACCTTC; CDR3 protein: CASSRGRTFGYTF